The rows below give T cell receptor beta chains drawn from one sample of a study of T cell changes during pregnancy in multiple sclerosis. Method: immunoSEQ multiplex PCR; TCRdb's copy keeps in-frame clones and lacks some. The sample lists approximately 130,000 clones, around 95% occurring once. Material: peripheral blood, obtained after pregnancy. These receptors were collected from a female donor with multiple sclerosis, enrolled in a pregnancy study. Both conserved end residues are part of each CDR3. A D gene is named only where the DNA matches it firmly. Only some rows state a clone size, as once, few, many or a class for expanded clones.

j_call: TRBJ2-1
d_call: TRBD1
v_call: TRBV12-5
clone_size: -
cdr3_aa: CASGLGTGRYNEQFF
cdr3_nt: TGTGCTAGTGGCCTGGGGACAGGACGATACAATGAGCAGTTCTTC

j_call: TRBJ2-5
d_call: TRBD2
v_call: TRBV7-9
clone_size: once
cdr3_aa: CASRSPLAGQETQYF
cdr3_nt: TGTGCCAGCAGGAGTCCCCTAGCGGGACAAGAGACCCAGTACTTC

j_call: TRBJ2-3
d_call: -
v_call: TRBV7-2
clone_size: -
cdr3_aa: CASSSLTGFTDTQYF
cdr3_nt: TGTGCCAGCAGCTCCCTGACAGGATTCACAGATACGCAGTATTTT

j_call: TRBJ1-5
d_call: -
v_call: TRBV27
clone_size: -
cdr3_aa: CASSLLPPLGNQPQHF
cdr3_nt: TGTGCCAGCAGTTTACTACCGCCATTGGGCAATCAGCCCCAGCATTTT

j_call: TRBJ1-4
d_call: -
v_call: TRBV6-5
clone_size: -
cdr3_aa: CASSPDGLNEKLFF
cdr3_nt: TGTGCCAGCAGCCCGGACGGACTGAATGAAAAACTGTTTTTT

j_call: TRBJ2-7
d_call: TRBD1
v_call: TRBV4-3
clone_size: -
cdr3_aa: CASSQDLTGTGGIRSSYEQYF
cdr3_nt: TGCGCCAGCAGCCAAGATTTGACCGGGACAGGGGGCATCAGAAGCTCCTACGAGCAGTACTTC

j_call: TRBJ1-1
d_call: -
v_call: TRBV29-1
clone_size: -
cdr3_aa: CSVEEGTSAYTEAFF
cdr3_nt: TGCAGCGTTGAAGAGGGGACTAGCGCTTACACTGAAGCTTTCTTT

j_call: TRBJ2-1
d_call: TRBD2
v_call: TRBV11-2
clone_size: -
cdr3_aa: CASSSGTSGRFVGYNEQFF
cdr3_nt: TGTGCCAGCAGCTCCGGGACTAGCGGGAGGTTTGTGGGCTACAATGAGCAGTTCTTC

j_call: TRBJ2-3
d_call: -
v_call: TRBV6-4
clone_size: -
cdr3_aa: CASSDSQGQPTDTQYF
cdr3_nt: TGTGCCAGCAGTGACTCGCAGGGGCAGCCCACAGATACGCAGTATTTT

j_call: TRBJ1-4
d_call: -
v_call: TRBV4-3
clone_size: -
cdr3_aa: CASSRWGEEEKLFF
cdr3_nt: TGCGCCAGCAGCCGGTGGGGGGAGGAAGAAAAACTGTTTTTT

j_call: TRBJ2-1
d_call: TRBD1
v_call: TRBV5-1
clone_size: -
cdr3_aa: CASSLLQGVHNEQFF
cdr3_nt: TGCGCCAGCAGCTTGCTGCAGGGGGTACACAATGAGCAGTTCTTC

j_call: TRBJ2-2
d_call: TRBD1
v_call: TRBV7-6
clone_size: -
cdr3_aa: CASSRSTGVKNTGELFF
cdr3_nt: TGTGCCAGCAGCAGATCCACAGGGGTTAAGAACACCGGGGAGCTGTTTTTT

j_call: TRBJ2-2
d_call: TRBD2
v_call: TRBV4-2
clone_size: -
cdr3_aa: CASSQRKLAGGPSHTGELFF
cdr3_nt: TGTGCCAGCAGCCAAAGAAAACTAGCGGGAGGGCCCTCACACACCGGGGAGCTGTTTTTT

j_call: TRBJ2-1
d_call: TRBD2
v_call: TRBV14
clone_size: -
cdr3_aa: CASSPRLASSYNEQFF
cdr3_nt: TGTGCCAGCAGCCCAAGACTAGCGAGCTCCTACAATGAGCAGTTCTTC

j_call: TRBJ2-3
d_call: TRBD1
v_call: TRBV15
clone_size: -
cdr3_aa: CATSRDRPGNTQYF
cdr3_nt: TGTGCCACCAGCAGGGACAGGCCTGGGAATACGCAGTATTTT

j_call: TRBJ2-4
d_call: TRBD2
v_call: TRBV19
clone_size: -
cdr3_aa: CASSRGGGNIQYF
cdr3_nt: TGTGCCAGTAGTCGCGGCGGGGGGAACATTCAGTACTTC

j_call: TRBJ2-5
d_call: TRBD2
v_call: TRBV18
clone_size: -
cdr3_aa: CASSPPASGREETQYF
cdr3_nt: TGTGCCAGCTCACCCCCCGCTAGCGGGAGGGAAGAGACCCAGTACTTC

j_call: TRBJ1-3
d_call: -
v_call: TRBV10-2
clone_size: -
cdr3_aa: CASSEGHKANSGNTIYF
cdr3_nt: TGCGCCAGCAGTGAAGGACATAAGGCTAACTCTGGAAACACCATATATTTT

j_call: TRBJ2-2
d_call: -
v_call: TRBV14
clone_size: once
cdr3_aa: CASSQVLGSGELFF
cdr3_nt: TGTGCCAGCAGCCAAGTTCTCGGGAGTGGGGAGCTGTTTTTT

j_call: TRBJ1-2
d_call: -
v_call: TRBV10-3
clone_size: -
cdr3_aa: CAISESQVWVYGYTF
cdr3_nt: TGTGCCATCAGTGAGTCGCAGGTTTGGGTCTATGGCTACACCTTC

j_call: TRBJ1-4
d_call: TRBD1
v_call: TRBV27
clone_size: -
cdr3_aa: CASSSAQGDGEKLFF
cdr3_nt: TGTGCCAGCAGTTCCGCTCAGGGGGACGGTGAAAAACTGTTTTTT

j_call: TRBJ1-5
d_call: -
v_call: TRBV6-5
clone_size: once
cdr3_aa: CASSYSRDSNQPQHF
cdr3_nt: TGTGCCAGCAGTTACAGCCGGGATAGCAATCAGCCCCAGCATTTT

j_call: TRBJ2-7
d_call: -
v_call: TRBV27
clone_size: -
cdr3_aa: CASSFGLGGIYEQYF
cdr3_nt: TGTGCCAGCAGTTTTGGACTGGGTGGAATCTACGAGCAGTACTTC

j_call: TRBJ2-1
d_call: -
v_call: TRBV4-3
clone_size: -
cdr3_aa: CASSQASGLSSQFF
cdr3_nt: TGCGCCAGCAGCCAGGCATCGGGACTTTCCAGTCAGTTCTTC